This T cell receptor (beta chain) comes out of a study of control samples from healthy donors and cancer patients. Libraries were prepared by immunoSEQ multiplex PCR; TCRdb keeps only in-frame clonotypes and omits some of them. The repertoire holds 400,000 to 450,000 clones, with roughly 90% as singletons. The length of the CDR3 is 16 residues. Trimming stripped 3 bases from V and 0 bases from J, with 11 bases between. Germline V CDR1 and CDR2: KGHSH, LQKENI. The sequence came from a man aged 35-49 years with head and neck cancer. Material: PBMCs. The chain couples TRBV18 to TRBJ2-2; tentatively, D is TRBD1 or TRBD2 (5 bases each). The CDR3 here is CASSPGVTPNTGELFF. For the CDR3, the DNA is TGTGCCAGCTCACCGGGGGTAACCCCGAACACCGGGGAGCTGTTTTTT.